This entry concerns a single T cell receptor (beta chain). Its recognized antigen is unknown. No per-base quality is available; no much larger clone lies one base away. At the junction V is shortened by 7 bases and J by 10 bases, with 17 bases in between. The CDR3 has 13 amino acids, counting the end cysteine and phenylalanine. Only CDR3 DNA remains: 39 bases, in frame from the first base. According to the germline V gene, CDR1 reads MNHEY and CDR2 reads SVGAGI. These data are taken from a study of T-cell memory formation after mild COVID-19 (dated by TCRdb to the early 2020s). In terms of the full investigation: TCR sequence clusters from the two donors were found to be largely donor specific. Longitudinal TCRalpha and TCRbeta repertoire sequencing tracked T-cell clones expanding and contracting after mild COVID-19 in two donors. Two young, previously healthy adult volunteers made up the cohort, one male and one female.

Findings and caveats that apply to the study as a whole: Contracting CD4+ clones turned up mainly in the CM and EM memory subsets, whereas EMRA was where CD8+ clones were enriched. SARS-CoV-2 specificity of the second-wave clones peaking on day 37 was not confirmed. Some responding clones were found in pre-infection memory, which suggests that pre-existing cross-reactive memory T cells took part in the SARS-CoV-2 response. From day 15 to 85, contracting clones showed balanced CD4/CD8 phenotypes, whereas a second wave of clones that expanded from day 15 to 37 leaned towards CD4+. Only a couple of mild cases were covered in the study, and larger cohorts including severe cases with pre-infection samples were considered necessary.

Reads for this sample came from an Illumina NovaSeq 6000. Using 5'RACE with constant-segment primers, TCRalpha and TCRbeta cDNA libraries were constructed, with sample barcodes and unique molecular identifiers added in the process. Trizol reagent was used to extract RNA from every sample. Library amplification was performed in two PCR steps, and a second sample barcode and Illumina TruSeq adapters were introduced in the second step. Sequencing of libraries was performed on an Illumina NovaSeq with 2 x 150 bp paired-end reads. In the authors' own workflow: Reads were demultiplexed and collapsed into UMI-guided consensus sequences with migec v1.2.7. Using mixcr v2.1.11, UMI consensuses were aligned to TRA and TRB V and J templates and then assembled into clonotypes. A clonotype was counted as expanded or contracted only when both edgeR and NoisET called the clonotype significant, with the noise models trained on biological replicates. For edgeR calls, the thresholds were a false discovery rate-adjusted p below 0.01 and a log2 fold-change of 1. As an exploratory analysis of dynamics, PCA with hierarchical clustering was applied to max-normalized trajectories of the 1000 most abundant clonotypes. The CD4 or CD8 phenotype of responding clones was assigned using the separately sequenced CD4+ and CD8+ repertoires. TCRdb's own reprocessing of the public reads used fastp at Q25 and MiXCR and kept productive beta chains. Every distinct CDR3 protein forms one entry, paired with its most common genes and DNA. These V and J calls derive from TCRdb rather than the authors' analysis. The sample yields roughly 410,000 distinct CDR3 sequences; 24% were counted once. In total, the top ten clones hold 8.5% to 9% of the sample.

Ficoll-Paque density gradient centrifugation was the method used to isolate PBMCs. The chain joins TRBV6-5 to TRBJ2-1; no D gene can be assigned with confidence. Sample: PBMCs or a T cell subset sorted from them (not recorded which). This TCR came from an adult woman who had mild COVID-19 (a few samples of this study predate the infection). The sample titles of this study are shuffled in the database, so cell type and time point are left out; the donor was told from shared clones. The CDR3 reads as follows: CASKNGWGSEQFF. The DNA reads as follows: TGTGCCAGCAAAAACGGTTGGGGATCCGAGCAGTTCTTC.